Below are 7 T cell receptor beta chains sequenced from a single sample in a study of blood T cells in healthy people across ages. Through a sample-barcoded 5' primer and a J-beta primer mix, a second PCR was run for roughly 7 to 12 cycles. MiXCR, applied by TCRdb to the 5' RACE reads, yields one record per CDR3 protein. The table has about 1.5 million distinct CDR3 sequences, 42% seen once. The sample comprised blood. The origin of the receptors is a woman aged 18-29 years in good health.

The rearrangement links TRBV11-2 to TRBJ1-4; possibly TRBD1 for D (6 bases). The germline V gene encodes CDR1 SGHAT and CDR2 FQNNGV. The ends were cut back, 5 bases at V and 5 bases at J, with 12 bases in the middle. This CDR3 is 14 amino acids long. The CDR3 loop is CASSPGTKNEKLFF. CDR3 DNA: TGTGCCAGCAGCCCTGGGACAAAAAATGAAAAACTGTTTTTT.

This clonotype has more than one count but fewer than ten. V usage is TRBV29-1 and J usage is TRBJ2-4, with D hard to call. The CDR3 is 11 residues long. CDR1 SQVTM and CDR2 ANQGSEA come from the germline V gene. V dropped 4 bases and J dropped 13 bases, with 14 bases sitting between them. The CDR3 is CSVGERSEQYF. CDR3 sequence (DNA): TGCAGCGTTGGGGAACGCAGTGAGCAGTACTTC. Variable domain in full (rest from reference TRBV29-1 and TRBJ2-4): SAVISQKPSRDICQRGTSLTIQCQVDSQVTMMFWYRQQPGQSLTLIATANQGSEATYESGFVIDKFPISRPNLTFSTLTVSNMSPEDSSIYLCSVGERSEQYFGAGTRLSVL.

Points on this clonotype: The germline gene is not matched at one end of the junction; a read error may be the cause. The genes are TRBV7-2 and TRBJ2-3; a weak D match, TRBD2 (5 bases). Germline V gene sequence: CDR1 SGHTA, CDR2 FQGNSA. CDR3 length: 14 amino acids. The CDR3 reads CASSTDFSTDTPYF. In DNA form, the CDR3 reads TGTGCCAGCAGCACGGACTTCAGCACAGATACGCCGTATTTT.

The rearrangement uses TRBV3-1 and TRBJ2-7; TRBD1 agrees at 8 bases. V lost 1 base to trimming and J lost 0 bases; unmatched junction nucleotides: 5. The CDR3 runs 16 residues. Germline assignment: CDR1 LGHDT and CDR2 YNNKEL (reference sequence). This chain's CDR3 is CASSQGGTGSSYEQYF. The CDR3 DNA sequence: TGTGCCAGCAGCCAAGGTGGGACAGGTAGCTCCTACGAGCAGTACTTC.

This sequence joins TRBV4-3 and TRBJ2-2; 10 bases are shared with TRBD1. V was pared by 2 bases and J by 9 bases, with 9 bases of the junction left unmatched. Germline-derived CDR1 and CDR2 are LGHNA and YSLEER. CDR3 size: 16 residues. In DNA, the CDR3 is TGCGCCAGCAGCCAAAGACCGGGGACAGGGGAGAGGGAGCTGTTTTTT. This translates into CASSQRPGTGERELFF.

The chain joins TRBV20-1 to TRBJ2-1; no firm D call. The CDR3 is made up of 14 amino acids. V shed 4 bases and J shed 4 bases, with 14 bases lying between them. The germline V gene has CDR1 DFQATT and CDR2 SNEGSKA (reference sequence). CDR3 nucleotides: TGCAGTGCTATCTCCAGGACGGTTTACAATGAGCAGTTCTTC. Protein product: CSAISRTVYNEQFF.

This clonotype has a single count. The chain employs TRBV27 and TRBJ2-1, with a tentative D call TRBD1 (7 bases). Germline V gives CDR1 MNHEY, CDR2 SMNVEV (reference sequence). V was trimmed by 4 bases and J by 8 bases, leaving 21 bases between them. CDR3 length equals 16 residues. CDR3: CASSWRSGGRRDEQFF. In DNA form, the CDR3 reads TGTGCCAGCAGTTGGCGGTCAGGGGGGCGCAGGGATGAGCAGTTCTTC.